The source of this T cell receptor beta chain is a study of blood T cells in healthy people across ages. Germline CDR1 and CDR2: DFQATT and SNEGSKA (reference sequence). This CDR3 contains 15 residues. With V trimmed by 3 bases and J by 3 bases, 6 bases remained unmatched. Russia was home to the donors, healthy Caucasian individuals aged roughly 6 to 95. A sample-barcoded 5' primer and a J-beta primer mix were used in a second PCR of about 6 to 11 cycles. Each sample provided no less than 2.5 million CDR3-containing paired-end reads. TCRdb re-called the 5' RACE reads with MiXCR, one entry per CDR3 protein. The data contain about 570,000 distinct CDR3 sequences, 25% to 30% of them singletons.

The sequencing sample was made of blood. This rearrangement joins TRBV20-1 to TRBJ2-2, with TRBD2 identical over 8 bases. The sequence derives from an older woman in good health. CDR3: CSARRGARDTGELFF. CDR3 in DNA: TGCAGTGCTAGGCGGGGGGCGAGGGACACCGGGGAGCTGTTTTTT.